These 24 T cell receptor beta chains were all obtained from the same sample, sequenced in a study of blood T cell repertoires in COVID-19. Using immunoSEQ multiplex PCR, the repertoire was profiled, and TCRdb retains in-frame clones only, with some absent. The sample includes 100,000 to 150,000 clones, about 89% of them seen just once. Material: peripheral blood. The receptors stem from a woman in her 70s with COVID-19, enrolled during active disease.

The chain joins TRBV3-1 (or the pseudogene TRBV3-2) to TRBJ2-1; TRBD1 matches 8 bases. Germline V gene data show CDR1 as LGHDT and CDR2 as YNNKEL (reference sequence). Trimming took 4 bases from V and 4 from J; bases not matched to a gene: 9. This CDR3 has 16 amino acids. In DNA, the CDR3 is TGTGCCAGCAGCCCTCGGACAGGGACCTCATACAATGAGCAGTTCTTC. Protein: CASSPRTGTSYNEQFF.

The CDR3 region is CASRWFPGRTRRDTQYF. For the CDR3, the DNA is TGTGCCAGCAGGTGGTTCCCCGGCCGGACTAGGCGTGATACGCAGTATTTT. The chain employs TRBV2 and TRBJ2-3; 7 nucleotides align to TRBD2. The CDR3 length is 17 residues. V lost 6 bases to trimming and J lost 6 bases; unmatched junction nucleotides: 18. The V gene's germline CDR1 is SNHLY and CDR2 FYNNEI.

This chain links TRBV9 with TRBJ2-3; 8 bases agree with TRBD1. The V gene end was trimmed by 3 bases and the J gene end by 8 bases; junction bases not matched to a gene: 14. The V gene's germline CDR1 is SGDLS and CDR2 YYNGEE. The CDR3 has 16 amino acids. The chain's CDR3 is CASSDSGGAFGSTQYF. CDR3 bases: TGTGCCAGCAGCGATTCAGGGGGCGCGTTTGGCAGTACGCAGTATTTT.

This chain connects TRBV6-5 to TRBJ1-6, with D uncertain. The ends were cut back, 8 bases at V and 7 bases at J, with 9 bases in the middle. This CDR3 contains 12 residues. Per germline, CDR1 MNHEY and CDR2 SVGAGI. The CDR3 DNA reads as TGTGCCAGCGGTTTCTTGAATTCACCCCTCCACTTT. Its translation: CASGFLNSPLHF.

The chain has TRBV6-1 and TRBJ1-6, with D unresolved. This CDR3 is built from 14 residues. CDR1 is MNHNS, CDR2 SASEGT, per germline. Trimming left V 2 bases short and J 7 bases short, with 9 bases between. CDR3 amino acids: CASSESRLNSPLHF. CDR3 coding DNA: TGTGCCAGCAGTGAATCACGACTAAATTCACCCCTCCACTTT.

The chain is built from TRBV2 and TRBJ2-1; the D is unclear. The CDR3 runs to 12 residues. Germline-derived CDR1 and CDR2 are SNHLY and FYNNEI. Trimming cost V 7 bases and J 0 bases, with 4 bases left between them. CDR3 nucleotide sequence: TGTGCCAGCACGTCCTCCTACAATGAGCAGTTCTTC. It codes for CASTSSYNEQFF.

V usage is TRBV27 and J usage is TRBJ2-1, with 12 bases matching TRBD2. Trimming took 7 bases from V and 2 from J; bases not matched to a gene: 6. Germline V CDR1 and CDR2: MNHEY, SMNVEV (reference sequence). The CDR3 is 16 amino acids. CDR3 residues: CASTPTSGGTYNEQFF. The CDR3 DNA reads TGTGCCAGCACCCCGACTAGCGGGGGTACCTACAATGAGCAGTTCTTC.

The rearrangement joins TRBV6-5 to TRBJ2-6; no firm D call. Trimming left V 6 bases short and J 1 base short, with 4 bases between. The CDR3 runs to 13 residues. Germline V gene data show CDR1 as MNHEY and CDR2 as SVGAGI. CDR3 nucleotides: TGTGCCAGCAGGGAGTCTGGGGCCAACGTCCTGACTTTC. This translates into CASRESGANVLTF.

The chain carries TRBV28 and TRBJ1-5; D is ambiguous. The CDR3 is made up of 16 amino acids. Trimming cost V 1 base and J 4 bases, with 14 bases left between them. From germline, CDR1 is MDHEN and CDR2 SYDVKM. The CDR3: CASSLFQGLQNQPQHF. In DNA form, the CDR3 reads TGTGCCAGCAGTTTATTCCAAGGACTCCAAAATCAGCCCCAGCATTTT.

The chain carries TRBV7-9 and TRBJ2-7, with 10 positions matching TRBD1. Germline CDR1 is SEHNR and CDR2 is FQNEAQ (reference sequence). The CDR3 contains 15 residues. With 5 bases clipped from V and 2 bases from J, the junction kept 6 bases outside the gene matches. The CDR3 DNA reads as TGTGCCAGCAGCCCAGGGACAGGGGCTCCCTACGAGCAGTACTTC. It encodes CASSPGTGAPYEQYF.

The table lists this clone with a few counts. The V call is TRBV27, the J call TRBJ2-7, with 7 bases matching TRBD2. Looked up from germline, CDR1 is MNHEY and CDR2 is SMNVEV (reference sequence). The ends lost 7 bases at V and 0 bases at J; junction bases unmatched: 12. The CDR3 covers 16 residues. Here the CDR3 DNA reads TGTGCCAGCAAGGGAAGAGCGGGGCGCGCCTCCTACGAGCAGTACTTC. Translating it yields CASKGRAGRASYEQYF.

The chain links TRBV30 to TRBJ1-6; 11 nucleotides match TRBD1. Germline values: CDR1 GTSNPN, CDR2 SVGIG (reference sequence). The CDR3 has 15 amino acids. Trimming at V came to 4 bases and at J to 6 bases, leaving 5 bases not matched to a gene. CDR3 in DNA: TGTGCCTGGACTCCCGGGACAGGGGGTAATTCACCCCTCCACTTT. Protein product: CAWTPGTGGNSPLHF.

The chain combines TRBV7-9 with TRBJ2-2; possible D gene TRBD1, 6 bases. This CDR3 spans 15 amino acids. CDR1 is SEHNR and CDR2 is FQNEAQ in the germline V gene (reference sequence). With 7 bases removed from V and 2 bases from J, the gap between germline ends came to 14 bases. Here the CDR3 DNA reads TGTGCCAGCAACCGACAGGCGAGTAACACCGGGGAGCTGTTTTTT. The encoded protein is CASNRQASNTGELFF.

The V call is TRBV28, the J call TRBJ2-1, with D possibly TRBD2 on 6 matching bases. There are 15 residues in the CDR3. The V gene lost 3 bases and the J gene lost 5 bases, with 14 bases spanning the gap. Germline V gene data show CDR1 as MDHEN and CDR2 as SYDVKM. CDR3 sequence (DNA): TGTGCCAGCAGTTTCCCGGGACGGGGGAACAATGAGCAGTTCTTC. It encodes CASSFPGRGNNEQFF.

The genes are TRBV5-4 and TRBJ2-1, with 10 bases that match TRBD2. Per germline, CDR1 SGHNT and CDR2 YYREEE (reference sequence). This CDR3 is built from 16 residues. With 3 bases clipped from V and 5 bases from J, the junction kept 8 bases outside the gene matches. The CDR3, as DNA: TGTGCCAGCAGCTCCACGCTAGCGGGGGCAAACAATGAGCAGTTCTTC. It translates to CASSSTLAGANNEQFF.

This clone was recorded only once. This rearrangement joins TRBV3-1 (or the pseudogene TRBV3-2) to TRBJ2-5; 11 nucleotides match TRBD2. The CDR3 length is 18 residues. The trim removed 0 bases at V and 0 bases at J, leaving 6 bases unmatched. The germline V gene has CDR1 LGHDT and CDR2 YNNKEL (reference sequence). CDR3 nucleotides: TGTGCCAGCAGCCAAGATCAACTAGCGGGGGTATACCAAGAGACCCAGTACTTC. Translation gives CASSQDQLAGVYQETQYF.

The chain combines TRBV5-1 with TRBJ1-5; no reliable D call. The CDR3 covers 15 residues. Germline assignment: CDR1 SGHRS and CDR2 YFSETQ. With 0 bases removed from V and 4 bases from J, the gap between germline ends came to 11 bases. CDR3 nucleotide sequence: TGCGCCAGCAGCTTGGATTCAGCGGCAAATCAGCCCCAGCATTTT. As protein: CASSLDSAANQPQHF.

This clone was counted a few times. The chain recombines TRBV5-6 with TRBJ2-1; 7 bases are shared with TRBD1. The J segment lost 4 bases and the V segment lost 6 bases, leaving 19 bases of the junction unmatched. The germline CDR1 and CDR2 sequences are SGHDT and YYEEEE. This CDR3 region has 18 residues. The CDR3 sequence: CASNKRRSGTANYNEQFF. CDR3 DNA sequence: TGTGCCAGCAACAAAAGAAGGAGTGGGACAGCGAATTACAATGAGCAGTTCTTC. The whole variable domain, filled in from reference TRBV5-6 and TRBJ2-1, reads DAGVTQSPTHLIKTRGQQVTLRCSPKSGHDTVSWYQQALGQGPQFIFQYYEEEERQRGNFPDRFSGHQFPNYSSELNVNALLLGDSALYLCASNKRRSGTANYNEQFFGPGTRLTVL.

The rearrangement uses TRBV27 and TRBJ2-7, with a weak D call TRBD1 (5 bases). CDR3 length: 13 residues. Germline V gene data show CDR1 as MNHEY and CDR2 as SMNVEV (reference sequence). V was clipped by 8 bases and J by 4 bases, with 15 bases between them. As DNA, the CDR3 is TGTGCCAGCGCGACAGTGCCGCTTTACGAGCAGTACTTC. Protein sequence: CASATVPLYEQYF.

This clone was seen more than once but under ten times. The CDR3 DNA sequence: TGTGCCATCAGTGAGGGGGACAGGAACGGCGGCATTCAGTACTTC. Protein: CAISEGDRNGGIQYF. The chain has TRBV10-3 and TRBJ2-4; TRBD1 agrees at 8 bases. V lost 2 bases and J lost 9; bases outside the gene matches: 9. CDR1 ENHRY and CDR2 SYGVKD come from the germline V gene. The CDR3 runs 15 residues.

The chain links TRBV29-1 to TRBJ2-1; 12 bases agree with TRBD2. V lost 6 bases and J lost 4; bases outside the gene matches: 7. The CDR3 is 15 amino acids. CDR1 and CDR2 from the germline V gene are SQVTM and ANQGSEA. CDR3 nucleotide sequence: TGCAGCGTCAGTAGGCTAGCGGGGGGGTACAATGAGCAGTTCTTC. The encoded protein is CSVSRLAGGYNEQFF.

V and J are TRBV28 and TRBJ2-7, with a possible D match to TRBD1 (6 bases). Trimming left V 6 bases short and J 7 bases short, with 22 bases between. This CDR3 spans 15 amino acids. From germline, CDR1 is MDHEN and CDR2 SYDVKM. The CDR3 DNA sequence: TGTGCCAGCAGGCCGACTGGGACACCCAAGGGGGAGCAGTACTTC. Translating gives CASRPTGTPKGEQYF.

The chain combines TRBV12-3 or TRBV12-4 with TRBJ1-2; 9 bases agree with TRBD1. The J segment lost 8 bases and the V segment lost 5 bases, leaving 3 bases of the junction unmatched. This CDR3 has 12 residues. DNA of the CDR3: TGTGCCAGCAGTACAGGGGGCGGGGGCTACACCTTC. Translation: CASSTGGGGYTF.

The chain recombines TRBV28 with TRBJ1-1; D unresolved. The V gene's germline CDR1 is MDHEN and CDR2 SYDVKM. This CDR3 comprises 13 residues. The V gene lost 8 bases and the J gene lost 5 bases, with 15 bases spanning the gap. As DNA, the CDR3 is TGTGCCAGCGAACGAGGTGGCGGAACTGAAGCTTTCTTT. This codes for CASERGGGTEAFF.